This TCR beta chain was identified in a study of T cell responses to AZD1222 COVID-19 vaccine (dated by TCRdb to 2020 to 2022). Concerning the study at large: TCR sequencing was performed for 230 to 250 trial participants, of whom 200 to 220 were given two doses of AZD1222 and around 25 were given two doses of MenACWY control vaccine. Trial participants were enrolled by age into subgroups of 18-55, 56-69 and 70-plus years, and around 140, 26 and 57 TCR-sequenced participants, respectively, were included in these subgroups. General study outcomes and caveats: Epitopes outside the regions mutated in the B.1.351 and B.1.1.7 variants were reportedly recognized by nearly half of the unique spike-specific TCRs. Conclusions about previously exposed vaccinees were limited because only six AZD1222 recipients were SARS-CoV-2 seropositive at baseline. Because no day 14 peak-response samples were available, repertoires were characterized only after the peak T cell response. Participants were mostly white British, with more females than males. The authors suggested clonal diversity may have been underestimated. After two AZD1222 doses, both the breadth and the depth of spike-specific TCRs were significantly higher than at day 0 and than in MenACWY recipients. In the small 56-69-year group, the increase in depth fell short of significance, most likely because of low power. Vaccine-associated CD4 TCRs spanned the whole spike protein, with dominant responses in regions 160-218 and 743-854.

Sequences MGHRA (CDR1) and YSYEKL (CDR2) are obtained from the germline V gene. Trimming takes 3 bases off V and 3 bases off J; junction bases not matched to a gene: 10. The CDR3, cysteine through phenylalanine, is 16 amino acids long. The DNA shown is the 48-base CDR3, in frame from base 1. As for this clone: Its target antigen remains unknown. No quality values exist for individual bases; no much larger clone is one base distant.

The CDR3 regions of human TCRbeta chains were subjected to immunosequencing. The study's processing was this. Repertoire TCRs were checked for matches against a reference library of SARS-CoV-2-specific TCRs that had been generated using the MIRA antigen-specificity platform. Breadth was defined as the fraction of unique TCRs that were SARS-CoV-2-associated, and depth was defined as the fraction of total T cells that were SARS-CoV-2-associated. Each spike-specific TCR was assigned to its reactive spike region and to a CD4 or CD8 class using the MIRA data. Log10-transformed breadth and depth values were compared by one-way ANOVA with Sidak's multiple comparisons tests. TCRdb re-hosts the immuneACCESS table, in-frame sequences only. Its copies lack some clones; in the studies checked, an unresolved V gene accounts for under half of them, and the cause for the rest is not known. The DNA was the basis for D and trimming; V, J and clone size are from that table. This sample holds about 270,000 clones; 94% were observed only once. The ten largest clones add up to 0.55% of the sample.

The time point label here, explained by the study, means: about 28 days (+/-7) after the second vaccine dose. AZD1222 recipients whose second dose came at about 4 weeks and those whose second dose came at about 12 weeks were combined into one group, since spike-specific TCR depth and breadth did not differ between the two schedules. Samples from vaccinated people were obtained from the UK trials COV001 and COV002, which included a single-blind randomized controlled phase 2/3 trial of AZD1222 (ChAdOx1 nCoV-19) in healthy adults. For TCRbeta chain sequencing, PBMC samples were collected from trial participants at day 0 and at day 28 after the second dose.

The sequence was collected from an adult who received the AZD1222 COVID-19 vaccine. This receptor chain uses TRBV4-1 and TRBJ2-7; 8 bases in between match TRBD1. The sequencing here drew on peripheral blood, taken 28 days after the second AZD1222 dose. The CDR3 reads CASSQRGQALFYEQYF. The DNA sequence is TGCGCCAGCAGCCAGAGGGGACAGGCCCTCTTCTACGAGCAGTACTTC.